This T cell receptor beta chain came from a study of T cells in Graves' hyperthyroidism and ophthalmopathy. Study-level findings and limits: Most clonotypes that expanded in the thyroid above 0.001 also showed up in blood.

TCR beta CDR3 regions were amplified from RNA. HTBI primers were used for first-round RT-PCR of the TCR CDR3. TCRdb reprocessed the multiplex PCR reads via MiXCR and lists one record per CDR3 protein. The sample includes around 33,000 distinct CDR3 sequences, about 50% of them seen just once. CDR3 size: 12 residues. Diagnoses were established using clinical symptoms, serum thyroxine and TRAb, thyroid ultrasound and orbital computed tomography. Any symptoms of ophthalmopathy came after the first hyperthyroidism diagnosis, from which the blood sample dates. For this clonotype: Its antigen remains unidentified. The junction departs from the called germline gene at one end, perhaps through a read error.

The TCR originated in a woman in her 50s with Graves' hyperthyroidism that later progressed to Graves' ophthalmopathy. J is TRBJ2-7 and V is TRBV12-3 or TRBV12-4; perhaps TRBD1 as D (5 bases). Material for sequencing was blood. Here the CDR3 reads CASSLTAYVQYF. In DNA form, the CDR3 reads TGTGCCAGCAGTTTGACAGCCTACGTGCAGTACTTC.